These 17 T cell receptor beta chains came from one sample sequenced in a study of shared clonotypes between healthy human individuals. The method was immunoSEQ multiplex PCR; TCRdb's version includes in-frame clones alone and lacks a portion of them. The sample holds 950,000 to 1,200,000 clones; 70% to 80% are singletons and the top ten take 0.89%. The sample consisted of memory CD4+ T cells from PBMCs. Subset in this sample: CD45RA-negative fraction. The receptors come from a man aged 18-30 years in good health. Some clones in this sample may be carry-over from other donors' samples.

With respect to this clone: This likely came from a read error, as a far larger clone is one base away. The chain carries TRBV30 and TRBJ2-2; tentatively, D is TRBD1 or TRBD2 (6 bases each). The germline gives CDR1 GTSNPN, CDR2 SVGIG (reference sequence). CDR3 length equals 15 residues. This CDR3 is CAWSVKPRDTGGLFF. DNA of the CDR3: TGTGCCTGGAGTGTAAAACCCCGGGACACCGGGGGGCTGTTTTTT.

This clone has a handful of counts. The chain links TRBV10-3 to TRBJ1-1; possibly TRBD1 for D (6 bases). The CDR3 extends over 13 amino acids. V was pared by 8 bases and J by 4 bases, with 14 bases between. Germline lookup yields CDR1 ENHRY and CDR2 SYGVKD. The CDR3 DNA follows: TGTGCCATCTCGGACAGTATAGGCACTGAAGCTTTCTTT. Amino acid sequence: CAISDSIGTEAFF.

The chain combines TRBV11-2 with TRBJ2-7; D gene ambiguous. The CDR3 is made up of 11 amino acids. The germline V and J ends were trimmed by 4 bases and 6 bases, with 7 bases remaining between them. Germline V gene data show CDR1 as SGHAT and CDR2 as FQNNGV. CDR3 bases: TGTGCCAGCAGCTCGAATCTCGAGCAGTACTTC. Amino acid sequence: CASSSNLEQYF.

This rearrangement joins TRBV4-1 to TRBJ2-5; the match to TRBD2 covers 11 bases. With 2 bases clipped from V and 5 bases from J, the junction kept 4 bases outside the gene matches. The CDR3 has 15 amino acids. Germline V CDR1 and CDR2: MGHRA, YSYEKL. CDR3 amino acids: CASSQLSGRAETQYF. CDR3 sequence (DNA): TGCGCCAGCAGCCAACTTAGCGGGAGGGCGGAGACCCAGTACTTC.

This rearrangement joins TRBV7-2 to TRBJ2-3, with D possibly called TRBD1 or TRBD2 (5 bases each). V shed 2 bases and J shed 11 bases, with 17 bases lying between them. CDR3 length equals 14 residues. Germline V gene lookup returns CDR1 SGHTA and CDR2 FQGNSA. The CDR3 loop reads CASSLTGTLRGQYF. DNA for the CDR3: TGTGCCAGCAGCTTAACGGGGACCCTCCGGGGGCAGTATTTT.

The sample holds one count of this clone. The chain recombines TRBV6-5 with TRBJ2-3, with D possibly being TRBD1 (6 bases). This CDR3 is built from 15 residues. In germline, CDR1 is MNHEY, CDR2 SVGAGI. V was cut by 0 bases and J by 6 bases, with 13 bases left in between. The CDR3 loop reads CASSYSGQKFDTQYF. The CDR3 DNA sequence: TGTGCCAGCAGTTACTCCGGACAGAAATTCGATACGCAGTATTTT.

This chain uses TRBV28 with TRBJ1-4; D ambiguous. CDR1 and CDR2 (germline): MDHEN, SYDVKM. The CDR3 length is 13 residues. The germline V and J ends were trimmed by 7 bases and 8 bases, with 14 bases remaining between them. CDR3 nucleotides: TGTGCCAGCACCCAACCTCCGGACGAAAAACTGTTTTTT. This translates into CASTQPPDEKLFF.

The chain recombines TRBV19 with TRBJ2-1; 11 nucleotides align to TRBD2. Trimming removed 5 bases from V and 0 bases from J; junction bases left unmatched: 9. The germline CDR1 and CDR2 sequences are LNHDA and SQIVND (reference sequence). The CDR3 runs 18 residues. The CDR3 DNA sequence: TGTGCCAGTAGTGGGTTTATAGCGGGAGGGAGCTCCTACAATGAGCAGTTCTTC. This translates into CASSGFIAGGSSYNEQFF.

As regards this clone: Other DNA sequences in this specimen translate into the identical CDR3. Here the CDR3 reads CASSSGPHYEQYF. The CDR3 nucleotides are TGTGCCAGCAGTAGCGGGCCTCACTACGAGCAGTACTTC. The chain employs TRBV7-2 and TRBJ2-7; TRBD2 matches at 7 bases. There are 13 residues in the CDR3. The V and J ends lost 6 bases and 3 bases, in that order; junction bases with no gene match: 5. Germline V gene data show CDR1 as SGHTA and CDR2 as FQGNSA.

The V gene is TRBV5-4, the J gene TRBJ1-1; no reliable D call. Trimming took off 0 bases at V and 4 bases at J, with 16 bases between the two ends. CDR1 SGHNT and CDR2 YYREEE come from the germline V gene (reference sequence). The CDR3 is 16 residues long. CDR3 coding DNA: TGTGCCAGCAGCTTGGGATCTCGGGGAGGTGGCACTGAAGCTTTCTTT. Protein product: CASSLGSRGGGTEAFF.

J is TRBJ2-3 and V is TRBV7-9, with 11 bases identical to TRBD1. Per germline, CDR1 SEHNR and CDR2 FQNEAQ (reference sequence). The CDR3 is 16 amino acids. The ends lost 4 bases at V and 4 bases at J; junction bases unmatched: 7. The CDR3 DNA reads TGTGCCAGCAGCTACGGGACAGGGGGAAAAGCAGATACGCAGTATTTT. Translation gives CASSYGTGGKADTQYF.

The chain couples TRBV6-5 to TRBJ2-2; no definite D call. The CDR3 loop spans 16 amino acids. V was pared by 6 bases and J by 0 bases, with 14 bases between. CDR1 and CDR2 (germline): MNHEY, SVGAGI. Here the CDR3 DNA reads TGTGCCAGCAGATACATAGTAAATACGAACACCGGGGAGCTGTTTTTT. Translating it yields CASRYIVNTNTGELFF.

This clone was observed a few times. The J gene is TRBJ1-2, the V gene TRBV28; no definite D call. CDR3 length: 12 amino acids. V was clipped by 3 bases and J by 2 bases, with 4 bases between them. Germline V gene lookup returns CDR1 MDHEN and CDR2 SYDVKM. CDR3 DNA: TGTGCCAGCAGTTTTTGGAACTATGGCTACACCTTC. Its translation: CASSFWNYGYTF.

V usage is TRBV4-2 and J usage is TRBJ1-1; 10 positions agree with TRBD1. The CDR3 contains 17 residues. Unmatched junction bases numbered 9, after V lost 0 bases and J lost 5 bases. CDR1 is LGHNA and CDR2 is YNFKEQ in the germline V gene. The CDR3: CASSQDRDRGFGTEAFF. The CDR3 DNA follows: TGTGCCAGCAGCCAAGATCGGGACAGGGGATTTGGTACTGAAGCTTTCTTT.

Note on this clone: The germline gene is not matched at one end of the junction; a read error may be the cause. The chain has TRBV18 and TRBJ2-5, with TRBD1 as a possible D gene (6 bases). Per germline, CDR1 KGHSH and CDR2 LQKENI. CDR3 length: 15 residues. The CDR3 is CASSPRRGTQETQYF. In nucleotides, the CDR3 is TGTGCCAGCTCCCCACGCAGGGGAACTCAAGAGACCCAGTACTTC.

This chain joins TRBV10-3 and TRBJ2-2; 9 nucleotides match TRBD2. Unmatched junction bases numbered 8, after V lost 2 bases and J lost 4 bases. This CDR3 region has 17 residues. CDR1 is ENHRY and CDR2 is SYGVKD in the germline V gene. The CDR3 region is CAISEGAGGPSTGELFF. In DNA form, the CDR3 reads TGTGCCATCAGTGAGGGGGCGGGAGGGCCCAGCACCGGGGAGCTGTTTTTT.

The chain couples TRBV6-1 to TRBJ2-7, with 9 bases lining up with TRBD2. Unmatched junction bases numbered 8, after V lost 8 bases and J lost 3 bases. CDR3 size: 14 residues. Germline CDR1 is MNHNS and CDR2 is SASEGT. Here the CDR3 DNA reads TGTGCCAGCCAGCGGCTAGCGGGAAACTACGAGCAGTACTTC. This gives the protein CASQRLAGNYEQYF.